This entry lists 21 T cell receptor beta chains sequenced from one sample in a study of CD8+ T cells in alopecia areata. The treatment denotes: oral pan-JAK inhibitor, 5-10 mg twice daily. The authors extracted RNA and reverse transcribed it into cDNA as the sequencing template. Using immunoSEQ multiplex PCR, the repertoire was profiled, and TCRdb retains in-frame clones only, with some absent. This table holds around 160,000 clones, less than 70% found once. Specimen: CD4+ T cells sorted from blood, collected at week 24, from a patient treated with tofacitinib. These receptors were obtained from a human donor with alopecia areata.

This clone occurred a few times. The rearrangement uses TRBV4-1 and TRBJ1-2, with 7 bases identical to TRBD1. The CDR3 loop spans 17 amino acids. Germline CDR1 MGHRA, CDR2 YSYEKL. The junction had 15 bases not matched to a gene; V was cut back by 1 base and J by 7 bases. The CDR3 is CASSQVATGESGRGYTF. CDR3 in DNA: TGCGCCAGCAGCCAAGTTGCTACAGGGGAGTCGGGCCGTGGCTACACCTTC.

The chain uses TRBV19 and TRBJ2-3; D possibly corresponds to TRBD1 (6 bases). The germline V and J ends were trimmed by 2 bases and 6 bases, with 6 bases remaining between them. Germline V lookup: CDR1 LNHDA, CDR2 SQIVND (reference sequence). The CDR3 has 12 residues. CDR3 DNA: TGTGCCAGTAGTATAAGGGGGGATACGCAGTATTTT. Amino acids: CASSIRGDTQYF. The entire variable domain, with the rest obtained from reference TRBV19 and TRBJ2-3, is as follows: DGGITQSPKYLFRKEGQNVTLSCEQNLNHDAMYWYRQDPGQGLRLIYYSQIVNDFQKGDIAEGYSVSREKKESFPLTVTSAQKNPTAFYLCASSIRGDTQYFGPGTRLTVL.

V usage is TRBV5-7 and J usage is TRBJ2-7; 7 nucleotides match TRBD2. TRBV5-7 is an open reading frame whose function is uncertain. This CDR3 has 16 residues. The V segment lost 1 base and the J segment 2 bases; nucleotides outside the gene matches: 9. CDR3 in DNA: TGTGCCAGCAGCTTGAACTGTCTAGCGGATCCCTACGAGCAGTACTTC. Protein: CASSLNCLADPYEQYF.

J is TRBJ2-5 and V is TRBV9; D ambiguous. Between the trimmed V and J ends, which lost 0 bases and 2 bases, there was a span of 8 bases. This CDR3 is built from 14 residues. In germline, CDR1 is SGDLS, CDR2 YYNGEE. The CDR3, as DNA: TGTGCCAGCAGCGTAGGTGTCTTTCAAGAGACCCAGTACTTC. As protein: CASSVGVFQETQYF.

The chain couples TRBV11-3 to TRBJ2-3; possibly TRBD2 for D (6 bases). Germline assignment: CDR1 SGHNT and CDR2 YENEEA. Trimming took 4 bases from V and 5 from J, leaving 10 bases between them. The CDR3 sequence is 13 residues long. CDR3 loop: CASSSEGRDTQYF. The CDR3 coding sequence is TGTGCCAGCAGCTCGGAGGGGAGAGATACGCAGTATTTT. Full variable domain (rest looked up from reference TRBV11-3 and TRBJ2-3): EAGVVQSPRYKIIEKKQPVAFWCNPISGHNTLYWYLQNLGQGPELLIRYENEEAVDDSQLPKDRFSAERLKGVDSTLKIQPAELGDSAVYLCASSSEGRDTQYFGPGTRLTVL.

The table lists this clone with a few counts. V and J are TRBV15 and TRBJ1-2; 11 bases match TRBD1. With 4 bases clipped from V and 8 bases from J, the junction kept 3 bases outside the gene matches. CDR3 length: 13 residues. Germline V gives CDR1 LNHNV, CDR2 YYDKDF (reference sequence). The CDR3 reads CATSTRTGGGYTF. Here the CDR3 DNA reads TGTGCCACCAGCACTAGGACAGGGGGCGGCTACACCTTC.

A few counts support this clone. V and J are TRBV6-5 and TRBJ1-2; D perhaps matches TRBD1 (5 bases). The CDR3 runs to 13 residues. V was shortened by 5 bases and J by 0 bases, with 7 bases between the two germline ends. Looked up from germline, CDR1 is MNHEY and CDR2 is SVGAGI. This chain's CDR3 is CASSRGPNYGYTF. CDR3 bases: TGTGCCAGCAGTAGGGGTCCTAACTATGGCTACACCTTC.

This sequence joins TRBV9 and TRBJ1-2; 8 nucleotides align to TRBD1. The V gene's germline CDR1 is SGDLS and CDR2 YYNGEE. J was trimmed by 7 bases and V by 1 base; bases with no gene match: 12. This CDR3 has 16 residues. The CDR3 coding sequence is TGTGCCAGCAGCGTAACTGACAGGGGTTCTCTGGGTGGCTACACCTTC. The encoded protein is CASSVTDRGSLGGYTF.

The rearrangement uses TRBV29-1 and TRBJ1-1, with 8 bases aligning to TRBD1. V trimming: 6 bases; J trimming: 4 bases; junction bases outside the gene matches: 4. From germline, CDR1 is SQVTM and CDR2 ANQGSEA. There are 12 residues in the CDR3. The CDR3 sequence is CSVTGGVTEAFF. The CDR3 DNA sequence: TGCAGCGTAACAGGGGGGGTCACTGAAGCTTTCTTT.

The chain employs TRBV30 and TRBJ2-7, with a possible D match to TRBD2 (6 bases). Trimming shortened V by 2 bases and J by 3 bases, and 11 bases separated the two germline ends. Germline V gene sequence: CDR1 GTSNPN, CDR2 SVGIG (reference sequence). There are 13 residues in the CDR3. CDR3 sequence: CAWSREAGYEQYF. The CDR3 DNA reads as TGTGCCTGGAGTCGGGAAGCGGGCTACGAGCAGTACTTC.

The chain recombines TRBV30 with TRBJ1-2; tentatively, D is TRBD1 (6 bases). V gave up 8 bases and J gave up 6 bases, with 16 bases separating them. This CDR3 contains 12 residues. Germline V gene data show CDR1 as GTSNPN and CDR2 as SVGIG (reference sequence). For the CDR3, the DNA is TGTGCCATAATGACAGGCTTGGATGGCTACACCTTC. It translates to CAIMTGLDGYTF.

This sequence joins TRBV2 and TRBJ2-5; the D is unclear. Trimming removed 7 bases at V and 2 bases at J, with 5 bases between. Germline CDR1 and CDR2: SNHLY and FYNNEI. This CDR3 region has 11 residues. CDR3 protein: CASKTQETQYF. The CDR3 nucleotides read TGTGCCAGCAAGACTCAAGAGACCCAGTACTTC.

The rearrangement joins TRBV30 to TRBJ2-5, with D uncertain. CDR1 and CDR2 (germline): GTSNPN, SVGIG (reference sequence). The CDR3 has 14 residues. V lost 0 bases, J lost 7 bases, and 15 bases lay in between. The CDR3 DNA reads TGTGCCTGGAGTGTAGGACGGCTCCTAGGGACCCAGTACTTC. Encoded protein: CAWSVGRLLGTQYF.

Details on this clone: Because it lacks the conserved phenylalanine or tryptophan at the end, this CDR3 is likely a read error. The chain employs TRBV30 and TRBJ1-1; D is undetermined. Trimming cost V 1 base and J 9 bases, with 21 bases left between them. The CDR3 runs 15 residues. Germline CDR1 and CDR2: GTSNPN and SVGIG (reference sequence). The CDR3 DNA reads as TGTGCCTGGAGTGATTCGTGGAGGGAGGGTAGAAAAGCTTTCCTT. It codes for CAWSDSWREGRKAFL.

The CDR3 loop is CASSPTEGSGYTF. The CDR3 DNA follows: TGTGCCAGCTCACCCACCGAGGGGTCCGGCTACACCTTC. V gene TRBV18 combines with J gene TRBJ1-2; TRBD1 might be the D (5 bases). The CDR3 totals 13 residues. The V end lost 3 bases, the J end lost 8 bases, and 13 bases lay between the germline ends. Germline V lookup: CDR1 KGHSH, CDR2 LQKENI.

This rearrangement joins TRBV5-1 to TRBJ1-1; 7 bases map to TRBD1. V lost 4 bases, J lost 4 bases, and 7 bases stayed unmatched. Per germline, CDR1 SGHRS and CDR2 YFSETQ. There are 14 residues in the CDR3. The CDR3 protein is CASSKSSGGTEAFF. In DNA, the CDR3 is TGCGCCAGCAGCAAATCGTCAGGGGGCACTGAAGCTTTCTTT.

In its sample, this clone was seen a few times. In DNA form, the CDR3 reads TGTGCCAGCAGCTTGAGAGGGAGGCCCTACGAGCAGTACTTC. As protein: CASSLRGRPYEQYF. This rearrangement joins TRBV7-9 to TRBJ2-7; D is possibly TRBD2 (6 bases). CDR1 is SEHNR and CDR2 is FQNEAQ in the germline V gene (reference sequence). With 3 bases removed from V and 2 bases from J, the gap between germline ends came to 11 bases. The length of the CDR3 is 14 residues.

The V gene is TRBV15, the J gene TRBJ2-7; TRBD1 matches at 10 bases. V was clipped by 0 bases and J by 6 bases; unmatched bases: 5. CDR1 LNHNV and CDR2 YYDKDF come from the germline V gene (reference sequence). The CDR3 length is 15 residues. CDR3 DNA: TGTGCCACCAGCAGAGATCGACAGGGGGCCTCCGAGCAGTACTTC. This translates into CATSRDRQGASEQYF.

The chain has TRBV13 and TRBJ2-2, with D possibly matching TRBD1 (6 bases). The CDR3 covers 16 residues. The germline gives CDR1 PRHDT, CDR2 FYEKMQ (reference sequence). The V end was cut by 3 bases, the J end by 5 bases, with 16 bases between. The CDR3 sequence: CASSFSTGHLTGELFF. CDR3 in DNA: TGTGCCAGCAGCTTTTCGACGGGACACCTGACCGGGGAGCTGTTTTTT.

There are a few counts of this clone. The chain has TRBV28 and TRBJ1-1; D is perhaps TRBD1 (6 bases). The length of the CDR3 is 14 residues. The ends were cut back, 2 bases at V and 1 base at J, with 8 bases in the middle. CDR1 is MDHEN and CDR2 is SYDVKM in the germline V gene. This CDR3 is CASSLIQGNTEAFF. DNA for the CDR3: TGTGCCAGCAGTTTAATACAGGGGAACACTGAAGCTTTCTTT.

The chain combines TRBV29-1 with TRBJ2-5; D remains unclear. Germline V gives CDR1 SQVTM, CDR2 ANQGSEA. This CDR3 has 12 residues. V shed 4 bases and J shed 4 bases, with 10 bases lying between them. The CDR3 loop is CSVVGVGETQYF. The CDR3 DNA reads TGCAGCGTTGTGGGTGTGGGAGAGACCCAGTACTTC.